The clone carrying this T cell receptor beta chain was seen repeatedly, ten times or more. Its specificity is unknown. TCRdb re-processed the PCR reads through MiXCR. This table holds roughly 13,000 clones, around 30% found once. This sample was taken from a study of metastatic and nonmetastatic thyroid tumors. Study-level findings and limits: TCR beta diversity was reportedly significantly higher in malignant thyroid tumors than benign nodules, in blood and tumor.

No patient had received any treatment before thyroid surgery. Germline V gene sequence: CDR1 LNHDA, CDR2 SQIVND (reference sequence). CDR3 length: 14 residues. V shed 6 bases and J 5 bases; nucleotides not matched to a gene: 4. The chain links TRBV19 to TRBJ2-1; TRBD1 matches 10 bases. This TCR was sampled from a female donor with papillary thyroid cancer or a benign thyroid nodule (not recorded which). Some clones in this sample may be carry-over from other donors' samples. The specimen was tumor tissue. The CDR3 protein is CASSFGTGDNEQFF. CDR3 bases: TGTGCCAGTAGCTTTGGGACAGGGGACAATGAGCAGTTCTTC.